This TCR beta chain is from a study of identical twins. TCRdb recomputed calls from the 5' RACE reads with MiXCR, one row per CDR3 protein. This table has a few hundred thousand distinct CDR3 sequences, approximately 24% appearing once. All donors were healthy, and all were Caucasian. The data were also submitted as part of a second study, on T cells expressing NK-cell markers.

Sequenced: CD4+ T cells sorted from blood. This sequence was found in a woman under 30 in good health.

The CDR3 here is CASGVRPGVFYEQYF. CDR3 nucleotide sequence: TGTGCCAGCGGGGTTAGGCCGGGAGTGTTCTACGAGCAGTACTTC. The chain joins TRBV7-2 to TRBJ2-7; tentative D call: TRBD2 (6 bases). Germline V gives CDR1 SGHTA, CDR2 FQGNSA. The CDR3 contains 15 residues. V was cut by 8 bases and J by 3 bases, with 20 bases left in between. Filled out from reference TRBV7-2 and TRBJ2-7, the complete variable domain reads GAGVSQSPSNKVTEKGKDVELRCDPISGHTALYWYRQSLGQGLEFLIYFQGNSAPDKSGLPSDRFSAERTGGSVSTLTIQRTQQEDSAVYLCASGVRPGVFYEQYFGPGTRLTVT.